These T cell receptor beta chains were read from a single sample in a study of technical replicates of blood from several donors. Repertoires were generated with immunoSEQ multiplex PCR, while TCRdb's copy carries only in-frame clones and drops some. The sample lists 55,000 to 60,000 clones, about 94% occurring once. Specimen: PBMCs. These receptors originate from a human donor in good health. Some clones in this sample may be carry-over from other donors' samples. CDR3s include the opening cysteine and the closing phenylalanine or tryptophan. Fields, in order: J gene, V gene, CDR3 protein.

>TRBJ2-2|TRBV7-3
CASSQRGGNTGELFF
>TRBJ1-6|TRBV27
CASSLSRAFSYNSPLHF
>TRBJ1-3|TRBV5-6
CATGVTGTPGNTIYF
>TRBJ2-7|TRBV5-1
CASLQGYEQYF
>TRBJ2-7|TRBV18
CASSSITGTGVHEQYF
>TRBJ1-1|TRBV4-3
CASSQDRVRENTEAFF
>TRBJ2-5|TRBV4-3
CASSQDPQGAWETQYF
>TRBJ1-1|TRBV7-2
CASRLGTGTEAFF
>TRBJ2-1|TRBV5-1
CASSPTAGGNEQFF
>TRBJ2-3|TRBV4-2
CASSRTSGGATDTQYF
>TRBJ2-2|TRBV5-1
CASRPGTANTGELFF
>TRBJ2-5|TRBV5-4
CASSFPLSRETQYF
>TRBJ2-7|TRBV18
CASSPTGDYEQYF
>TRBJ1-4|TRBV7-9
CASSTDRGGEKLFF
>TRBJ1-1|TRBV18
CASFRTGRGNTEAFF
>TRBJ1-2|TRBV5-1
CASSSGVGTAAGYTF
>TRBJ2-1|TRBV10-1
CASRVLETGIQGLIDEQFF
>TRBJ2-3|TRBV5-4
CASSRGSYSDTQYF
>TRBJ1-6|TRBV27
CASSLSRPGQSSYNSPLHF
>TRBJ2-7|TRBV7-8
CASSSGLESYEQYF
>TRBJ2-5|TRBV5-1
CASSLAPGGPIGQYF